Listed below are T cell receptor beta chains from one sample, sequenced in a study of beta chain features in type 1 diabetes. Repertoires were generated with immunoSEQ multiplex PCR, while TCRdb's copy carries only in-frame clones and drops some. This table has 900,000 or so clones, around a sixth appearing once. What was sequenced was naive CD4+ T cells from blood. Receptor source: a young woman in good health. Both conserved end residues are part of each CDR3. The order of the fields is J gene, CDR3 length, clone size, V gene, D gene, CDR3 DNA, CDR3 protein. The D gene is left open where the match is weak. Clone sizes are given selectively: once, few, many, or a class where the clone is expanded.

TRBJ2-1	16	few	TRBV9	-	TGTGCCAGCAGCGTAGGATCACCCCCCTGGTACAATGAGCAGTTCTTC	CASSVGSPPWYNEQFF
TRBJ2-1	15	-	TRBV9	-	TGTGCCAGCAGCGTATCACTAAGCTCCTACAATGAGCAGTTCTTC	CASSVSLSSYNEQFF
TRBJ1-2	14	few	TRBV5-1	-	TGCGCCAGCAGCTTGTTCGGGACCGAAGGAGGCTACACCTTC	CASSLFGTEGGYTF
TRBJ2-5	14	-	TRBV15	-	TGTGCCACCAGCAGAGCCGGGCGCTTTGAGACCCAGTACTTC	CATSRAGRFETQYF
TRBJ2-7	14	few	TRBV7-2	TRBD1	TGTGCCAGCAGCTTCAGAGACAGGGGCCACGAGCAGTACTTC	CASSFRDRGHEQYF
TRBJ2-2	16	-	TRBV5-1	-	TGCGCCAGCAGGATGACGGCGGCGGTCAGCACCGGGGAGCTGTTTTTT	CASRMTAAVSTGELFF
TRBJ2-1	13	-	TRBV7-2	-	TGTGCCAGCATCGACGGCCCCAGATATGAGCAGTTCTTC	CASIDGPRYEQFF
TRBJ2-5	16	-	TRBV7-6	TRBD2	TGTGCCAGCAGCTCTCTAGCGGGAGGGGTTGTGGAGACCCAGTACTTC	CASSSLAGGVVETQYF
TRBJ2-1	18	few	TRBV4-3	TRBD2	TGCGCCAGCAGCCAAGACCCCCCATTGGGACTAGCGGGGGGGGAGCAGTTCTTC	CASSQDPPLGLAGGEQFF
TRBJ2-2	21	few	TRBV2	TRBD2	TGTGCCAGCAGGCAAACGAACTACAGACTAGCGGGAGATCAGAACACCGGGGAGCTGTTTTTT	CASRQTNYRLAGDQNTGELFF
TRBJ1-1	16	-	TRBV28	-	TGTGCCAGCAGAATCTCAAGGGTGGGAAAGAACACTGAAGCTTTCTTT	CASRISRVGKNTEAFF
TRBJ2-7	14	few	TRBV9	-	TGTGCCAGCAGCGTAGCAGGGGCCGGCTACGAGCAGTACTTC	CASSVAGAGYEQYF
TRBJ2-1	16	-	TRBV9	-	TGTGCCAGCAGCGTACTGCAGGGAGGAACTTACAATGAGCAGTTCTTC	CASSVLQGGTYNEQFF
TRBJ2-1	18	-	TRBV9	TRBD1	TGTGCCAGCAGCGTCCGCGGACAGGGGGTTAGCTCCTACAATGAGCAGTTCTTC	CASSVRGQGVSSYNEQFF
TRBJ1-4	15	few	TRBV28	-	TGTGCCAGCAGCCTTGCGGGCCCCCTGAGGGAAAAACTGTTTTTT	CASSLAGPLREKLFF
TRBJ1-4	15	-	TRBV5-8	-	TGTGCCAGCAGCGCCTTGGGGGGGCGACGAGAAAAACTGTTTTTT	CASSALGGRREKLFF
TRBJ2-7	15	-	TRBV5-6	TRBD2	TGTGCCAGCAGTCCGAGCGGGATAGTATCGTACGAGCAGTACTTC	CASSPSGIVSYEQYF
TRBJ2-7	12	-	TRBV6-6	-	TGTGCCAGCGGGACGCGGCCCTACGAGCAGTACTTC	CASGTRPYEQYF
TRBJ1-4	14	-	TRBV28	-	TGTGCCAGCAGTTTAGCAGGGAGAAATGAAAAACTGTTTTTT	CASSLAGRNEKLFF
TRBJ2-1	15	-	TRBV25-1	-	TGTGCCAGCAGTGAATTTTCGGGAGATTACAATGAGCAGTTCTTC	CASSEFSGDYNEQFF
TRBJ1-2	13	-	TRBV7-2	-	TGTGCCAGCACCTCCTCGTGGGGTTATGGCTACACCTTC	CASTSSWGYGYTF
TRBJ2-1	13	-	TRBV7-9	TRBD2	TGTGCCAGCAGACGGATAGCGGGAAATGAGCAGTTCTTC	CASRRIAGNEQFF
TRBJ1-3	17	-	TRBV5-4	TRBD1	TGTGCCAGCAGCTTGGGACCAGACGGGACAGGGGGAAACACCATATATTTT	CASSLGPDGTGGNTIYF
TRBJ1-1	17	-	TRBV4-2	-	TGTGCCAGCAGCCAATCCCCAGGGGAAAGGGCGGACACTGAAGCTTTCTTT	CASSQSPGERADTEAFF
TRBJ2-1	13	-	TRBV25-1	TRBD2	TGTGCCAGTCAGCTCGCGGGAGCGGATGAGCAGTTCTTC	CASQLAGADEQFF
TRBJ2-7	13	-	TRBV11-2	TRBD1	TGTGCCAGCAGCGGGACAGGGGGCACCGAGCAGTACTTC	CASSGTGGTEQYF
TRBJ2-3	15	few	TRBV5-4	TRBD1	TGTGCCAGCAGCTTGGGCGCCGGGACAGGAGATACGCAGTATTTT	CASSLGAGTGDTQYF
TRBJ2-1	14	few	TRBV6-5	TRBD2	TGTGCCAGCAGTTACACCCTAGCGGGGAGTGAGCAGTTCTTC	CASSYTLAGSEQFF
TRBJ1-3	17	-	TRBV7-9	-	TGTGCCAGCAGCTTTGTGTCCGAGGGAGGTGCTGGAAACACCATATATTTT	CASSFVSEGGAGNTIYF
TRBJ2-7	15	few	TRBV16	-	TGTGCCAGCAGCCAAGAGACCAGGGGTTGGGGCGAGCAGTACTTC	CASSQETRGWGEQYF
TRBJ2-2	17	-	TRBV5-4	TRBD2	TGTGCCAGCAGCTTGTTGGGCGGGAGCAGGTGGACCGGGGAGCTGTTTTTT	CASSLLGGSRWTGELFF
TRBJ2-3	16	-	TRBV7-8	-	TGTGCCAGCACGCTCCTGTCAGGGTCTAGCACAGATACGCAGTATTTT	CASTLLSGSSTDTQYF
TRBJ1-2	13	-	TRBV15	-	TGTGCCACCAGCAGACTAGTAGACTATGGCTACACCTTC	CATSRLVDYGYTF
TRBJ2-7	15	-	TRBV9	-	TGTGCCAGCAGCGTAGAGGGGCCGGGAACCTACGAGCAGTACTTC	CASSVEGPGTYEQYF
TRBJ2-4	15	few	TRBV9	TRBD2	TGTGCCAGCAGCGCAACCGGGACTAGCGGTCACATTCAGTACTTC	CASSATGTSGHIQYF
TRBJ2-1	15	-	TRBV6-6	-	TGTGCCAGCACCCAACTACAGAGCTCCTACAATGAGCAGTTCTTC	CASTQLQSSYNEQFF
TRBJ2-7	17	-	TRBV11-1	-	TGTGCCAGCAGCCTTCGATACGGACAGCCTGGGGCCTACGAGCAGTACTTC	CASSLRYGQPGAYEQYF
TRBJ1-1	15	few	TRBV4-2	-	TGTGCCAGCAGCCAAGAGATCACAGGACGGGCTGAAGCTTTCTTT	CASSQEITGRAEAFF
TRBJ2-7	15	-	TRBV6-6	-	TGTGCCAGCAGTTACTCGAGTAACTTAAACTACGAGCAGTACTTC	CASSYSSNLNYEQYF
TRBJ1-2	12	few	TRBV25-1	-	TGTGCCAGCTCGAACCAGTACTATGGCTACACCTTC	CASSNQYYGYTF